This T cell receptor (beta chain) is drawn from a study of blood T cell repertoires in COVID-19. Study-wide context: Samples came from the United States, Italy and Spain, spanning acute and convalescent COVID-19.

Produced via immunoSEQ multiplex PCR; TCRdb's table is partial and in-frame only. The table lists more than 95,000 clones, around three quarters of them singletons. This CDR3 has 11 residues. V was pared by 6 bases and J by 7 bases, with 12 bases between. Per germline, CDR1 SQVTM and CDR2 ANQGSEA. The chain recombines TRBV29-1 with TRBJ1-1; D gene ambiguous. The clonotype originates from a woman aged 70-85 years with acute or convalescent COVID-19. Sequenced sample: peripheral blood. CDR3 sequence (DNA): TGCAGCGTCCACGACCCGGGTGAAGCTTTCTTT. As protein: CSVHDPGEAFF. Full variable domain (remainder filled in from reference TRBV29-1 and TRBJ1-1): SAVISQKPSRDICQRGTSLTIQCQVDSQVTMMFWYRQQPGQSLTLIATANQGSEATYESGFVIDKFPISRPNLTFSTLTVSNMSPEDSSIYLCSVHDPGEAFFGQGTRLTVV.